Listed here are 19 T cell receptor beta chains from one sample, sequenced in a study of technical replicates of blood from a few donors. The method was immunoSEQ multiplex PCR; TCRdb's version includes in-frame clones alone and lacks a portion of them. The sample carries approximately 79,000 clones, roughly 96% recorded once. The sequencing sample was made of T cells isolated from PBMCs. The receptors were gathered from a human donor in good health.

The table lists this clone with a count of one. This sequence joins TRBV5-8 and TRBJ2-7; D gene uncertain. Trimming removed 5 bases from V and 1 base from J, with 13 bases in between. The CDR3 has 14 residues. The germline gives CDR1 SGHTS, CDR2 YDEGEE. CDR3 sequence: CASRSTYGSYEQYF. In nucleotides, the CDR3 is TGTGCCAGCAGATCGACATACGGATCCTACGAGCAGTACTTC.

CDR3 DNA sequence: TGCGCCAGCAAGGCGGGGTTAGGTTACAATGAGCAGTTCTTC. Encoded protein: CASKAGLGYNEQFF. V gene TRBV5-1 combines with J gene TRBJ2-1; TRBD2 is a possible D gene (6 bases). The CDR3 runs to 14 residues. V gave up 6 bases and J gave up 4 bases, with 14 bases separating them. Germline V gives CDR1 SGHRS, CDR2 YFSETQ.

In nucleotides, the CDR3 is TGTGCCAGCAGCGGACAGCTAAACACTGAAGCTTTCTTT. The encoded protein is CASSGQLNTEAFF. The chain is built from TRBV9 and TRBJ1-1; maybe TRBD1 (5 bases). The CDR3 spans 13 residues. Looked up from germline, CDR1 is SGDLS and CDR2 is YYNGEE. Trimming removed 3 bases from V and 2 bases from J, with 8 bases in between. Together with reference TRBV9 and TRBJ1-1, the CDR3 gives the full variable domain: DSGVTQTPKHLITATGQRVTLRCSPRSGDLSVYWYQQSLDQGLQFLIQYYNGEERAKGNILERFSAQQFPDLHSELNLSSLELGDSALYFCASSGQLNTEAFFGQGTRLTVV.

The chain recombines TRBV5-1 with TRBJ2-1; 7 positions agree with TRBD2. V was clipped by 6 bases and J by 2 bases; unmatched bases: 11. CDR3 length: 16 residues. CDR1 and CDR2 (germline): SGHRS, YFSETQ. CDR3 residues: CASTSESGLPYNEQFF. In DNA, the CDR3 is TGCGCCAGCACATCAGAATCGGGACTACCCTACAATGAGCAGTTCTTC.

The genes are TRBV18 and TRBJ1-1, with a tentative D call TRBD1 (6 bases). Trimming removed 2 bases from V and 5 bases from J, with 9 bases in between. Per germline, CDR1 KGHSH and CDR2 LQKENI. The CDR3 covers 13 residues. This CDR3 is CASSPLTGTEAFF. The CDR3, as DNA: TGTGCCAGCTCACCATTAACAGGGACTGAAGCTTTCTTT.

This sequence joins TRBV4-1 and TRBJ2-7; 7 bases agree with TRBD2. The CDR3 extends over 15 amino acids. Germline V CDR1 and CDR2: MGHRA, YSYEKL. V gave up 0 bases and J gave up 7 bases; unmatched junction bases: 9. CDR3 loop: CASSQEGRGLGEQYF. The CDR3, as DNA: TGCGCCAGCAGCCAAGAAGGGAGAGGACTAGGGGAGCAGTACTTC.

The chain couples TRBV29-1 to TRBJ2-3; D is unclear. The CDR3 has 12 amino acids. Trimming removed 4 bases at V and 2 bases at J, with 7 bases between. Germline CDR1 reads SQVTM; CDR2 reads ANQGSEA. The CDR3 is CSVGPNTDTQYF. DNA of the CDR3: TGCAGCGTTGGGCCAAACACAGATACGCAGTATTTT.

The chain is built from TRBV11-2 and TRBJ2-1; the D gene is possibly TRBD1 (5 bases). Trimming cost V 0 bases and J 14 bases, with 14 bases left between them. The CDR3 spans 13 residues. The germline gives CDR1 SGHAT, CDR2 FQNNGV. The CDR3 DNA reads as TGTGCCAGCAGCTTAGATCCCGCCAGGGTGGAGTTCTTC. This encodes CASSLDPARVEFF.

The rearrangement uses TRBV6-5 and TRBJ1-2; weak D call: TRBD1 (5 bases). Per the germline V gene, CDR1 is MNHEY and CDR2 is SVGAGI. Trimming cost V 0 bases and J 3 bases, with 14 bases left between them. This CDR3 region has 16 residues. CDR3 region: CASSYSIAGSHYGYTF. CDR3 DNA sequence: TGTGCCAGCAGTTACTCGATCGCAGGGTCCCACTATGGCTACACCTTC.

This sequence joins TRBV7-6 and TRBJ2-7, with D uncertain. Trimming pared 1 base from V and 0 bases from J, leaving 16 bases between. Germline V gene sequence: CDR1 SGHVS, CDR2 FNYEAQ. The CDR3 has 17 residues. The CDR3 sequence is CASSLGFGGISSYEQYF. CDR3 nucleotide sequence: TGTGCCAGCAGCTTAGGATTTGGCGGAATTAGCTCCTACGAGCAGTACTTC.

V is TRBV6-1 and J is TRBJ1-5, with TRBD1 as a possible D gene (5 bases). The CDR3 runs 14 residues. The germline V gene has CDR1 MNHNS and CDR2 SASEGT. V lost 8 bases to trimming and J lost 5 bases, with 16 bases between them. For the CDR3, the DNA is TGTGCCAGCGTGGGGGGGATATCGCATCAGCCCCAGCATTTT. Amino acid sequence: CASVGGISHQPQHF.

The chain has TRBV6-6 and TRBJ2-7; tentatively, D is TRBD2 (5 bases). The CDR3 runs 14 residues. The ends were cut back, 5 bases at V and 4 bases at J, with 15 bases in the middle. The V gene's germline CDR1 is MNHNY and CDR2 SVGAGI (reference sequence). CDR3 sequence: CASSPIGERYEQYF. The CDR3 nucleotides are TGTGCCAGCAGTCCCATCGGGGAGAGATACGAGCAGTACTTC.

J is TRBJ2-7 and V is TRBV11-2; 13 bases line up with TRBD2. This CDR3 region has 17 residues. Germline values: CDR1 SGHAT, CDR2 FQNNGV. J gave up 7 bases and V 2 bases, and 11 bases lay outside the gene matches. CDR3 amino acids: CASSLPVGLAGVSEQYF. DNA of the CDR3: TGTGCCAGCAGCTTACCCGTAGGACTAGCGGGAGTATCGGAGCAGTACTTC.

This chain links TRBV7-2 with TRBJ1-4; no firm D call. V lost 1 base and J lost 5, with 5 bases in between. The CDR3 is 13 amino acids. Per germline, CDR1 SGHTA and CDR2 FQGNSA. In nucleotides, the CDR3 is TGTGCCAGCAGCTTAGTGCAGAATGAAAAACTGTTTTTT. Translated, it gives CASSLVQNEKLFF.

The CDR3: CASSDGTGGFAEQYF. The CDR3 coding sequence is TGTGCCAGCAGTGACGGGACAGGGGGGTTCGCCGAGCAGTACTTC. V is TRBV25-1 and J is TRBJ2-7; TRBD1 matches 11 bases. J was trimmed by 6 bases and V by 3 bases; bases with no gene match: 7. This CDR3 has 15 amino acids. Germline-derived CDR1 and CDR2 are MGHDK and SYGVNS.

The chain carries TRBV6-5 and TRBJ1-1; 8 bases agree with TRBD1. V lost 6 bases, J lost 10 bases, and 4 bases stayed unmatched. Germline V lookup: CDR1 MNHEY, CDR2 SVGAGI. The CDR3 covers 11 residues. The CDR3 coding sequence is TGTGCCAGCAGCCGGACAGGGAGAGCTTTCTTT. Protein product: CASSRTGRAFF.

This sequence joins TRBV7-8 and TRBJ1-4, with 12 bases matching TRBD1. With 5 bases clipped from V and 6 bases from J, the junction kept 10 bases outside the gene matches. CDR1 SGHVS and CDR2 FQNEAQ come from the germline V gene. This CDR3 is built from 17 residues. CDR3 sequence: CASSLTRDRGPDEKLFF. In DNA form, the CDR3 reads TGTGCCAGCAGCCTAACCCGGGACAGGGGGCCAGATGAAAAACTGTTTTTT.

This sequence joins TRBV5-6 and TRBJ2-5; possible D gene TRBD2, 5 bases. Germline V gene lookup returns CDR1 SGHDT and CDR2 YYEEEE. The CDR3 covers 13 residues. The germline V and J ends were trimmed by 1 base and 4 bases, with 8 bases remaining between them. CDR3 nucleotides: TGTGCCAGCAGCTTGTCAAGCGGAGAGACCCAGTACTTC. Protein sequence: CASSLSSGETQYF.

This rearrangement joins TRBV19 to TRBJ2-1, with 9 positions matching TRBD2. Germline assignment: CDR1 LNHDA and CDR2 SQIVND (reference sequence). The length of the CDR3 is 16 residues. The trim removed 5 bases at V and 4 bases at J, leaving 9 bases unmatched. CDR3 DNA: TGTGCCAGTAGTTTTTTTAGCGGGGGACCTTACAATGAGCAGTTCTTC. It translates to CASSFFSGGPYNEQFF.